The 18 T cell receptor beta chains given below trace back to one sample, sequenced in a study of T cell clonality in common variable immunodeficiency. Clones were read by immunoSEQ multiplex PCR, and TCRdb kept only the in-frame ones, dropping some. Listed for the sample are about 37,000 clones, none seen a single time. The sequenced sample consisted of peripheral blood mononuclear cells. The source is a person between 18 and 75 years old in good health.

This clone came up many times. The read ends 3 residues shy of where the CDR3 ends; the end is completed using the germline J gene. This rearrangement joins TRBV19 to TRBJ2-2; 8 positions agree with TRBD2. CDR1 is LNHDA and CDR2 is SQIVND in the germline V gene (reference sequence). The CDR3 contains 15 residues. The J segment lost 0 bases and the V segment lost 11 bases, leaving 8 bases of the junction unmatched. The CDR3 loop reads CAASTGLANTGELFF. The sequenced part of the CDR3 DNA is TGTGCCGCCAGTACGGGACTAGCGAACACCGGGGAG.

This clone was recorded at least ten times. The CDR3 end is not reached by the read, which stops 3 residues before it; the germline J gene fills it in. The V gene is TRBV7-2, the J gene TRBJ2-1, with 8 bases identical to TRBD2. Germline V gene data show CDR1 as SGHTA and CDR2 as FQGNSA. Trimming removed 4 bases from V and 3 bases from J; junction bases left unmatched: 5. This CDR3 has 15 residues. The CDR3 sequence: CASSSLAEVYNEQFF. CDR3 DNA, as far as it was read: TGTGCCAGCAGCTCACTAGCGGAAGTCTACAATGAG.

This clone was seen many times. The read gets to within 3 residues of the CDR3 end, and the germline J gene fills in the rest. The chain couples TRBV20-1 to TRBJ2-7; 8 nucleotides agree with TRBD2. The V segment lost 2 bases and the J segment 2 bases; nucleotides outside the gene matches: 11. Germline V gene sequence: CDR1 DFQATT, CDR2 SNEGSKA (reference sequence). The CDR3 length is 16 residues. The chain's CDR3 is CSARHLWTSRTYEQYF. The part of the CDR3 DNA that was read is TGCAGTGCTAGACACTTATGGACTAGCCGAACCTACGAG.

This clone was seen repeatedly, ten times or more. The read ends 3 residues shy of where the CDR3 ends; the end is completed using the germline J gene. The gene calls are TRBV19 and TRBJ1-2; TRBD1 matches at 7 bases. The germline V gene encodes CDR1 LNHDA and CDR2 SQIVND (reference sequence). V shed 0 bases and J 4 bases; nucleotides not matched to a gene: 8. CDR3 length: 16 residues. This CDR3 reads CASSIDRVGTAYGYTF. The part of the CDR3 DNA that was read is TGTGCCAGTAGTATAGATCGGGTAGGGACAGCCTATGGC.

This clone was found many times. The read is 3 residues too short to cover the CDR3 end, so that end is filled in from the germline J gene. This chain links TRBV5-8 with TRBJ2-2; a possible D gene is TRBD2 (6 bases). Trimming took off 6 bases at V and 4 bases at J, with 13 bases between the two ends. Germline assignment: CDR1 SGHTS and CDR2 YDEGEE. The CDR3 loop spans 14 amino acids. The DNA read from the CDR3 is TGTGCCAGCAACCGGGAGAGGGGCACCGGGGAG. Translating gives CASNRERGTGE. The whole CDR3 sequence reads CASNRERGTGELFF.

There are many counts of this clone. The read ends 3 residues before the CDR3 terminus; that terminus is restored from the germline J gene. The chain recombines TRBV19 with TRBJ2-3; TRBD1 aligns across 7 bases. The germline gives CDR1 LNHDA, CDR2 SQIVND (reference sequence). This CDR3 spans 14 amino acids. CDR3 region: CASSDRAPFGSQYF. CDR3 bases read: TGTGCCAGTAGCGACAGGGCCCCTTTCGGTTCG. Drawing the rest from reference TRBV19 and TRBJ2-3, the complete variable domain is DGGITQSPKYLFRKEGQNVTLSCEQNLNHDAMYWYRQDPGQGLRLIYYSQIVNDFQKGDIAEGYSVSREKKESFPLTVTSAQKNPTAFYLCASSDRAPFGSQYFGPGTRLTVL.

This clone was recorded many times. The DNA ends 3 residues before the CDR3 does, and the rest of the CDR3 is filled in from the germline J gene. V usage is TRBV6-1 and J usage is TRBJ1-6; D uncertain. CDR1 is MNHNS, CDR2 SASEGT, per germline. Trimming removed 4 bases at V and 9 bases at J, with 7 bases between. The length of the CDR3 is 12 residues. CDR3 amino acids: CASSGQSSPLHF. Incomplete CDR3 DNA: TGTGCCAGCAGTGGACAATCTTCACCC.

Ten or more counts support this clone. The read terminates 3 residues before the CDR3 end, so the remaining end is supplied by the germline J gene. The genes are TRBV2 and TRBJ1-1; 7 bases align to TRBD1. CDR3 length: 15 amino acids. CDR1 is SNHLY, CDR2 FYNNEI, per germline. V was clipped by 7 bases and J by 2 bases; unmatched bases: 10. The sequenced CDR3 bases are TGTGCCAGCACCCTCTGGGACAGCATCAACACTGAA. Amino acid sequence: CASTLWDSINTE. The CDR3 in its entirety is CASTLWDSINTEAFF. Variable domain in full (rest from reference TRBV2 and TRBJ1-1): EPEVTQTPSHQVTQMGQEVILRCVPISNHLYFYWYRQILGQKVEFLVSFYNNEISEKSEIFDDQFSVERPDGSNFTLKIRSTKLEDSAMYFCASTLWDSINTEAFFGQGTRLTVV.

This clone was counted many times. The DNA ends 3 residues before the CDR3 does, and the rest of the CDR3 is filled in from the germline J gene. The chain has TRBV11-2 and TRBJ2-2, with D tentatively TRBD2 (6 bases). There are 15 residues in the CDR3. V was cut by 7 bases and J by 3 bases, with 15 bases left in between. Germline CDR1 reads SGHAT; CDR2 reads FQNNGV. CDR3 in amino acids: CASTPRGTHTGELFF. The covered CDR3 bases are TGTGCCAGCACCCCTCGGGGGACCCACACCGGGGAG.

Ten or more counts support this clone. Read data end 3 residues before the CDR3 end; the end is taken from the germline J gene. The rearrangement links TRBV30 to TRBJ2-7; TRBD2 matches 9 bases. With V trimmed by 5 bases and J by 4 bases, 15 bases remained unmatched. Germline V gene data show CDR1 as GTSNPN and CDR2 as SVGIG (reference sequence). The CDR3 is made up of 16 amino acids. CDR3 loop: CAWGPALAGGRYEQYF. The covered CDR3 bases are TGTGCCTGGGGCCCCGCACTGGCGGGAGGGCGTTACGAG.

This clone came up many times. From the germline J gene comes the end of the CDR3, since the read stops 3 residues before it. The chain combines TRBV9 with TRBJ1-4; TRBD1 matches 12 bases. Germline V gene lookup returns CDR1 SGDLS and CDR2 YYNGEE. After removal of 4 bases from V and 6 bases from J, the junction contained 10 bases not matched to a gene. This CDR3 has 17 amino acids. The CDR3 here is CASSNRDRGRPDEKLFF. The DNA read from the CDR3 is TGTGCCAGCAGCAACCGGGACAGGGGGCGCCCCGATGAAAAA. Full variable domain (remainder filled in from reference TRBV9 and TRBJ1-4): DSGVTQTPKHLITATGQRVTLRCSPRSGDLSVYWYQQSLDQGLQFLIQYYNGEERAKGNILERFSAQQFPDLHSELNLSSLELGDSALYFCASSNRDRGRPDEKLFFGSGTQLSVL.

This clone was seen many times. Read coverage stops 3 residues before the CDR3 terminus; the germline J gene supplies the remainder. The chain uses TRBV27 and TRBJ1-5, with 9 positions matching TRBD1. CDR1 MNHEY and CDR2 SMNVEV come from the germline V gene (reference sequence). V gave up 8 bases and J gave up 4 bases; unmatched junction bases: 9. This CDR3 comprises 15 residues. The sequenced CDR3 bases are TGTGCCAGCGCATTGGGACAGGGAGGGAATCAGCCC. Its protein product is CASALGQGGNQP. From start to end, the CDR3 is CASALGQGGNQPQHF.

The table lists this clone with many counts. The read halts 3 residues ahead of the CDR3 end, with the missing end drawn from the germline J gene. J is TRBJ2-3 and V is TRBV4-2; D is possibly TRBD2 (5 bases). The CDR3 spans 17 residues. Germline lookup yields CDR1 LGHNA and CDR2 YNFKEQ. The ends were cut back, 4 bases at V and 0 bases at J, with 17 bases in the middle. CDR3 sequence reads: CASSLLLAGSSTDTQYF. CDR3 DNA, as far as it was read: TGTGCCAGCAGCCTTCTCCTAGCTGGGAGCAGCACAGATACG.

This clone has at least ten counts. Read data end 3 residues before the CDR3 end; the end is taken from the germline J gene. The V and J genes are TRBV5-1 and TRBJ2-6, with unresolved D. The CDR3 sequence is 17 residues long. CDR1 SGHRS and CDR2 YFSETQ come from the germline V gene. V lost 0 bases to trimming and J lost 0 bases, with 10 bases between them. CDR3 DNA, as far as it was read: TGCGCCAGCAGCTTGGTGGCGGTATCCTCTGGGGCCAACGTC. Its translation is CASSLVAVSSGANV. The whole CDR3 protein is CASSLVAVSSGANVLTF.

This clone was recorded at least ten times. The read finishes 3 residues shy of the CDR3 end, and the germline J gene is used to complete it. V gene TRBV10-3 combines with J gene TRBJ2-7, with TRBD1 as a possible D gene (5 bases). The V end lost 6 bases, the J end lost 3 bases, and 9 bases lay between the germline ends. Per germline, CDR1 ENHRY and CDR2 SYGVKD. The CDR3 extends over 12 amino acids. The CDR3: CAISREGYEQYF. CDR3 bases read: TGTGCCATCAGCAGGGAAGGCTACGAG.

This clone was seen repeatedly, ten times or more. The CDR3 end is not reached by the read, which stops 3 residues before it; the germline J gene fills it in. The genes are TRBV5-4 and TRBJ2-5, with 9 positions matching TRBD1. There are 13 residues in the CDR3. Per germline, CDR1 SGHNT and CDR2 YYREEE (reference sequence). The V and J ends lost 6 bases and 5 bases, in that order; junction bases with no gene match: 5. The CDR3 sequence is CASKWDRDETQYF. CDR3 bases read: TGTGCCAGCAAATGGGACAGGGACGAGACC.

This clone has more than one count but fewer than ten. CDR3 sequence: CASSQERGAKYEQYF. Partial CDR3 DNA: TGTGCCAGCAGCCAAGAGCGGGGGGCAAAGTACGAG. V and J are TRBV14 and TRBJ2-7, with 8 bases identical to TRBD2. The read terminates 3 residues ahead of where the CDR3 ends, so the germline J gene completes it. The CDR3 length is 15 residues. V was clipped by 0 bases and J by 4 bases; unmatched bases: 5. CDR1 is SGHDN and CDR2 is FVKESK in the germline V gene. The complete variable domain, with remaining parts taken from reference TRBV14 and TRBJ2-7, reads EAGVTQFPSHSVIEKGQTVTLRCDPISGHDNLYWYRRVMGKEIKFLLHFVKESKQDESGMPNNRFLAERTGGTYSTLKVQPAELEDSGVYFCASSQERGAKYEQYFGPGTRLTVT.

This clone was counted ten times or more. The CDR3 goes on 3 residues after the read ends, and that part is filled in from the germline J gene. The genes are TRBV7-9 and TRBJ1-2; weak D call: TRBD1 (6 bases). Germline V gene data show CDR1 as SEHNR and CDR2 as FQNEAQ (reference sequence). The CDR3 spans 15 residues. Trimming removed 4 bases from V and 2 bases from J, with 14 bases in between. The chain's CDR3 is CASSSNYRANYGYTF. The CDR3 DNA, read in part, is TGTGCCAGCAGCTCAAACTACAGGGCAAACTATGGC.